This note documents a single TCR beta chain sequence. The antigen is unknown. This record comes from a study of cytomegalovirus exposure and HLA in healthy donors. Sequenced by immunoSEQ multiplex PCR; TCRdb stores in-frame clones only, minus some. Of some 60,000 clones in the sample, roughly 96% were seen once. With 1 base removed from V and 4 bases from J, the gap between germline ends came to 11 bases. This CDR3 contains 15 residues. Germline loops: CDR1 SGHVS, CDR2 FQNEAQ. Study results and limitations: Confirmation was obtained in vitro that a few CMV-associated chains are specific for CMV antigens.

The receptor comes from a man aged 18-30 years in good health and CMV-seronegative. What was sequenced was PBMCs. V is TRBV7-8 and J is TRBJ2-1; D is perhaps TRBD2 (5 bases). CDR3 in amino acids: CASSLGSGRYNEQFF. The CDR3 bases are TGTGCCAGCAGCTTAGGTTCGGGAAGGTACAATGAGCAGTTCTTC.